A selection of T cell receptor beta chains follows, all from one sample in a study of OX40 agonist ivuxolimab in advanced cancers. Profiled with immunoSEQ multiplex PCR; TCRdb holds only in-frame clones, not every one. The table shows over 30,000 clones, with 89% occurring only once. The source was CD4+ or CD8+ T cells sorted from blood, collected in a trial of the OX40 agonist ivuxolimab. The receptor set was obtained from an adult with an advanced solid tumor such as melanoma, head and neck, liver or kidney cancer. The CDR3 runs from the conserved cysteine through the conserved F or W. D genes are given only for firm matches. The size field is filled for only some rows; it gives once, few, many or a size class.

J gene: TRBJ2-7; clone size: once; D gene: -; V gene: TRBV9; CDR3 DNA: TGTGCCAGCAGCGTAAACGGGAATTACGAGCAGTACTTC; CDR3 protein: CASSVNGNYEQYF
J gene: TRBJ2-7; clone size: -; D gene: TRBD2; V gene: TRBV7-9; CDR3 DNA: TGTGCCAGCAGCTTCCCCGGGACTAGCGCTAACGAGCAGTACTTC; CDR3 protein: CASSFPGTSANEQYF
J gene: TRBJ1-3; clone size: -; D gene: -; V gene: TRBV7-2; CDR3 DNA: TGTGCCAGCAGCCTGGGTTGGGCAGACTACACCATATATTTT; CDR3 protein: CASSLGWADYTIYF
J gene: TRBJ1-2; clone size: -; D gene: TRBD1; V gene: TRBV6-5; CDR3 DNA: TGTGCCAGCAGTTACTTCAGGGGGCAGGCGGATGGCTACACCTTC; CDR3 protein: CASSYFRGQADGYTF
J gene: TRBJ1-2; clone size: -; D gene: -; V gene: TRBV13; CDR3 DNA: TGTGCCAGCAGCCGAGTGGAGGGAATGAACTATGGCTACACCTTC; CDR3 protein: CASSRVEGMNYGYTF
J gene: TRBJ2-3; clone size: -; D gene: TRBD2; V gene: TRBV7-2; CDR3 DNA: TGTGCCAGCAGCTTAGCGTCTAGCGGGGGCTTCACTCGCACAGATACGCAGTATTTT; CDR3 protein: CASSLASSGGFTRTDTQYF
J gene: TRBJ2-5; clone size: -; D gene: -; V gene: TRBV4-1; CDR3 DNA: TGCGCCAGCAGCCAAGATCGACTAGAACAAGAGACCCAGTACTTC; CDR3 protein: CASSQDRLEQETQYF
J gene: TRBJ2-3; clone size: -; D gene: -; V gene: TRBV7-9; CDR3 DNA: TGTGCCAGCAGCCAATACGGGGCTAGCACAGATACGCAGTATTTT; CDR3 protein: CASSQYGASTDTQYF
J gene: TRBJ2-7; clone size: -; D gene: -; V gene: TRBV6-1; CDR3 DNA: TGTGCCACCCCTAAAGGGAGCTCCTACGAGCAGTACTTC; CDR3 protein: CATPKGSSYEQYF
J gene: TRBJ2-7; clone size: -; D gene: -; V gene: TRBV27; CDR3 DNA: TGTGCCAGCAGCCAGGGAGACATCGACGAGCAGTACTTC; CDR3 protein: CASSQGDIDEQYF
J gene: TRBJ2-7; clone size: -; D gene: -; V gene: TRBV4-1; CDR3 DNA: TGCGCCAGCAGCCAAAAAATTGGGCACGCCGACGAGCAGTACTTC; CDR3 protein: CASSQKIGHADEQYF
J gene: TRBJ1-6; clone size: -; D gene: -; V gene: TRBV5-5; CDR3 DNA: TGTGCCAGCAGCCTGCTATGGGACCAGGGCCCTCCTAATTCACCCCTCCACTTT; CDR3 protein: CASSLLWDQGPPNSPLHF
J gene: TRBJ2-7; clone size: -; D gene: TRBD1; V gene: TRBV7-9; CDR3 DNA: TGTGCCAGCAGCCCCGGACAGGGGCTCTCCTACGAGCAGTACTTC; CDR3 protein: CASSPGQGLSYEQYF
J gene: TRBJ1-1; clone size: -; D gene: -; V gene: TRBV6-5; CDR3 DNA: TGTGCCAGCAGTCTACAGACAGTCAACACTGAAGCTTTCTTT; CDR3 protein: CASSLQTVNTEAFF
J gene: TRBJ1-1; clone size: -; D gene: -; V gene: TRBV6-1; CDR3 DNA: TGTGCCAGCAGTGAACCTTACCTAGAAGCAAACACTGAAGCTTTCTTT; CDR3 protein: CASSEPYLEANTEAFF
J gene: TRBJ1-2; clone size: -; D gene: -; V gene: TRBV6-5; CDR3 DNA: TGTGCCAGCAGTTATGGGGGCGGAGGCTACACCTTC; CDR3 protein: CASSYGGGGYTF
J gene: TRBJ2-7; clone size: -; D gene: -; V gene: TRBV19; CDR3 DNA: TGTGCCAGTAGTATAGGGGGCCTACAAAACGAGCAGTACTTC; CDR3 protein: CASSIGGLQNEQYF
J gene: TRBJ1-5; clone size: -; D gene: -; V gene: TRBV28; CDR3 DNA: TGTGCCAGCAGCAGGGATCAGCCCCAGCATTTT; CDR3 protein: CASSRDQPQHF
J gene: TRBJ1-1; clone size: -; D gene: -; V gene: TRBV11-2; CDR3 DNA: TGTGCCAGCAGCTTAGGCACTGAAGCTTTCTTT; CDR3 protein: CASSLGTEAFF
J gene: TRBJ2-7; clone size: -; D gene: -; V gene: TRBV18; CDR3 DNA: TGTGCCAGCTCACCACTGCCTTCAGGGAAGGGCTACGAGCAGTACTTC; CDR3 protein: CASSPLPSGKGYEQYF
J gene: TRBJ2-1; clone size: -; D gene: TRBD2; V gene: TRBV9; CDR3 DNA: TGTGCCAGCAGCATCAGCGGGAGTTACAATGAGCAGTTCTTC; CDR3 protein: CASSISGSYNEQFF
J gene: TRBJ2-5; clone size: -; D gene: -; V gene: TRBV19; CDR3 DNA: TGTGCCAGTAGTATAGATCCTTTAGACAGTTCGAAGACCCAGTACTTC; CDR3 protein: CASSIDPLDSSKTQYF
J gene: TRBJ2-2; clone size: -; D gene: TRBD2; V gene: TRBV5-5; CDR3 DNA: TGTGCCAGCAGCTTAAGCGGGAGCGTACTCTTAAACACCGGGGAGCTGTTTTTT; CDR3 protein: CASSLSGSVLLNTGELFF
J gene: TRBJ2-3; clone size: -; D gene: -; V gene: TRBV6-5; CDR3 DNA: TGTGCCAGCAGCCACGAGGGGCGTGTCACAGATACGCAGTATTTT; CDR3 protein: CASSHEGRVTDTQYF
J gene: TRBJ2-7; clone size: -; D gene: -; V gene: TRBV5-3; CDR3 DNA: TGTGCCAGAATTAGCGGCGAACAGGGCTACGAGCAGTACTTC; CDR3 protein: CARISGEQGYEQYF
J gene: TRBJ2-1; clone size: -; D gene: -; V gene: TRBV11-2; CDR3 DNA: TGTGCCAGCAGCTTAGAGCGGGAAGCCTACAATGAGCAGTTCTTC; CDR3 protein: CASSLEREAYNEQFF
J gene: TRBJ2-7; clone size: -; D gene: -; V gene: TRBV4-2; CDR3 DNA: TGTGCCAGCAGCCAAGAGGCGGGCGCGAGCTCCTACGAGCAGTACTTC; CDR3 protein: CASSQEAGASSYEQYF
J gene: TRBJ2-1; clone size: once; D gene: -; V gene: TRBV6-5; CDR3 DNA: TGTGCCAGCAGTTACTCCGGGCTCCAGGATGAGCAGTTCTTC; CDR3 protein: CASSYSGLQDEQFF
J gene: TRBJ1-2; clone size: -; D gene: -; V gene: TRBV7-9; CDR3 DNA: TGTGCCAGCAGCTTAGGGCTGAACCCTGGCTACACCTTC; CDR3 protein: CASSLGLNPGYTF
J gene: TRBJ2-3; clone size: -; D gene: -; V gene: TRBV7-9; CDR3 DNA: TGTGCCAGCAGCTTAGCGGGGAGCACAGATACGCAGTATTTT; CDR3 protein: CASSLAGSTDTQYF